This is a list of T cell receptor beta chains from one sample in a study of cytomegalovirus exposure and HLA in healthy donors. Sequencing used immunoSEQ multiplex PCR; TCRdb keeps in-frame clones, though not all of them. Here the sample spans 100,000 or so clones, about four fifths being singletons. The source material was PBMCs. The receptors shown here come from a man younger than 40 in good health and CMV-seronegative. Each CDR3 is given with its conserved first and last residue. Fields, in order: D gene, J gene, V gene, clone size, CDR3 protein, CDR3 DNA. A D gene is named only where the DNA matches it firmly. Rows may omit the clone size; those that give it use once, few, many or a size class.

d_gene: .
j_gene: TRBJ1-1
v_gene: TRBV28
abundance: .
CDR3aa: CASSYDRVRTFF
CDR3nt: TGTGCCAGCAGTTACGACCGGGTGAGGACTTTCTTT

d_gene: TRBD1
j_gene: TRBJ1-1
v_gene: TRBV19
abundance: .
CDR3aa: CASSTQGGPMNTEAFF
CDR3nt: TGTGCCAGTAGTACCCAGGGGGGCCCGATGAACACTGAAGCTTTCTTT

d_gene: TRBD1
j_gene: TRBJ1-5
v_gene: TRBV19
abundance: .
CDR3aa: CASKTGGTVNSNQPQHF
CDR3nt: TGTGCCAGTAAGACAGGGGGGACTGTTAATAGCAATCAGCCCCAGCATTTT

d_gene: TRBD1
j_gene: TRBJ1-5
v_gene: TRBV6-1
abundance: few
CDR3aa: CASREGQGALIGNQPQHF
CDR3nt: TGTGCCAGCAGAGAAGGACAGGGGGCTCTAATTGGCAATCAGCCCCAGCATTTT

d_gene: TRBD1
j_gene: TRBJ2-7
v_gene: TRBV7-9
abundance: .
CDR3aa: CASSPTMGQLLEQYF
CDR3nt: TGTGCCAGCAGCCCGACCATGGGACAGCTTTTGGAGCAGTACTTC

d_gene: TRBD2
j_gene: TRBJ2-7
v_gene: TRBV11-2
abundance: once
CDR3aa: CASSDRTSGSYEQYF
CDR3nt: TGTGCCAGCAGCGACCGGACTAGCGGGAGTTACGAGCAGTACTTC

d_gene: .
j_gene: TRBJ1-1
v_gene: TRBV6-1
abundance: .
CDR3aa: CASSEDSTGNTEAFF
CDR3nt: TGTGCCAGCAGTGAGGATTCCACGGGAAACACTGAAGCTTTCTTT

d_gene: TRBD2
j_gene: TRBJ2-3
v_gene: TRBV7-3
abundance: .
CDR3aa: CASSLMPSGFTDTQYF
CDR3nt: TGTGCCAGCAGCTTAATGCCTAGCGGTTTCACAGATACGCAGTATTTT

d_gene: .
j_gene: TRBJ2-5
v_gene: TRBV25-1
abundance: .
CDR3aa: CASSVVEETQYF
CDR3nt: TGTGCCAGTTCGGTCGTCGAAGAGACCCAGTACTTC

d_gene: .
j_gene: TRBJ2-1
v_gene: TRBV7-9
abundance: .
CDR3aa: CASSSNLRSSYNEQFF
CDR3nt: TGTGCCAGCAGCTCCAACCTTAGGAGCTCCTACAATGAGCAGTTCTTC

d_gene: .
j_gene: TRBJ1-1
v_gene: TRBV13
abundance: .
CDR3aa: CASSLQGRAEAFF
CDR3nt: TGTGCCAGCAGCTTACAGGGTAGGGCTGAAGCTTTCTTT

d_gene: .
j_gene: TRBJ2-4
v_gene: TRBV7-2
abundance: .
CDR3aa: CASSPRTLAKNIQYF
CDR3nt: TGTGCCAGCAGCCCCCGGACACTAGCCAAAAACATTCAGTACTTC

d_gene: TRBD1
j_gene: TRBJ2-2
v_gene: TRBV5-1
abundance: .
CDR3aa: CASSPGQGNTGELFF
CDR3nt: TGCGCCAGCAGCCCGGGACAGGGGAACACCGGGGAGCTGTTTTTT

d_gene: .
j_gene: TRBJ2-5
v_gene: TRBV2
abundance: once
CDR3aa: CASRDRQETQYF
CDR3nt: TGTGCCAGCAGGGACAGACAAGAGACCCAGTACTTC

d_gene: TRBD1
j_gene: TRBJ1-1
v_gene: TRBV30
abundance: .
CDR3aa: CAWSVQTGAEAFF
CDR3nt: TGTGCCTGGAGTGTACAAACAGGGGCTGAAGCTTTCTTT

d_gene: TRBD1
j_gene: TRBJ2-7
v_gene: TRBV30
abundance: .
CDR3aa: CAWRKGQGTYEQYF
CDR3nt: TGTGCCTGGAGGAAGGGACAGGGGACCTACGAGCAGTACTTC

d_gene: TRBD1
j_gene: TRBJ2-1
v_gene: TRBV5-5
abundance: .
CDR3aa: CASSSFSGQGSNEQFF
CDR3nt: TGTGCCAGCAGCTCATTTTCGGGACAGGGGTCCAATGAGCAGTTCTTC

d_gene: .
j_gene: TRBJ1-2
v_gene: TRBV18
abundance: few
CDR3aa: CASSREGGGYGYTF
CDR3nt: TGTGCCAGCTCACGCGAAGGCGGGGGTTACGGCTACACCTTC

d_gene: .
j_gene: TRBJ2-7
v_gene: TRBV27
abundance: .
CDR3aa: CASSLEIGDEQYF
CDR3nt: TGTGCCAGCAGTTTAGAAATCGGGGACGAGCAGTACTTC

d_gene: TRBD1
j_gene: TRBJ1-5
v_gene: TRBV7-9
abundance: .
CDR3aa: CASSQDRDGSNQPQHF
CDR3nt: TGTGCCAGCAGCCAGGACAGGGATGGGAGCAATCAGCCCCAGCATTTT

d_gene: TRBD1
j_gene: TRBJ2-7
v_gene: TRBV19
abundance: .
CDR3aa: CASSMTGGYEQYF
CDR3nt: TGTGCCAGTAGTATGACAGGGGGGTACGAGCAGTACTTC

d_gene: TRBD1
j_gene: TRBJ1-4
v_gene: TRBV15
abundance: .
CDR3aa: CATSRARGLDLEKLFF
CDR3nt: TGTGCCACCAGCAGAGCCAGGGGGCTCGATCTGGAAAAACTGTTTTTT

d_gene: .
j_gene: TRBJ2-6
v_gene: TRBV13
abundance: .
CDR3aa: CASSIRWAGANVLTF
CDR3nt: TGTGCCAGCAGCATAAGGTGGGCGGGGGCCAACGTCCTGACTTTC

d_gene: .
j_gene: TRBJ1-3
v_gene: TRBV6-5
abundance: .
CDR3aa: CASSYTVGASGNTIYF
CDR3nt: TGTGCCAGCAGTTACACGGTGGGGGCCTCTGGAAACACCATATATTTT

d_gene: .
j_gene: TRBJ2-7
v_gene: TRBV20-1
abundance: .
CDR3aa: CSAGYEQYF
CDR3nt: TGCAGTGCCGGCTACGAGCAGTACTTC

d_gene: TRBD1
j_gene: TRBJ2-3
v_gene: TRBV28
abundance: .
CDR3aa: CASSRPGQITDTQYF
CDR3nt: TGTGCCAGCAGTCGGCCGGGACAGATCACAGATACGCAGTATTTT

d_gene: TRBD1
j_gene: TRBJ1-2
v_gene: TRBV7-2
abundance: once
CDR3aa: CALRTGPLAYTF
CDR3nt: TGTGCGTTAAGGACAGGGCCTTTAGCCTACACCTTC

d_gene: .
j_gene: TRBJ2-3
v_gene: TRBV27
abundance: .
CDR3aa: CASSLTVSTDTQYF
CDR3nt: TGTGCCAGCAGTTTAACTGTTAGCACAGATACGCAGTATTTT